This passage covers 11 T cell receptor beta chains from one sample sequenced in a study of CD4 and CD8 cells across lung adenocarcinoma regions. TCRdb reanalysed the PCR reads using MiXCR and keeps one entry per CDR3 protein. The sample lists about 3,000 distinct CDR3 sequences, roughly 64% occurring once. The sequencing sample was made of CD4+ T cells from the margin of a lung tumor. These receptors came from a female donor with lung adenocarcinoma. The CD4 and CD8 labels of this study may be unreliable.

This rearrangement joins TRBV6-1 to TRBJ2-1; D perhaps matches TRBD2 (6 bases). Germline CDR1 and CDR2: MNHNS and SASEGT. Trimming shortened V by 6 bases and J by 1 base, and 16 bases separated the two germline ends. CDR3 length equals 16 residues. DNA of the CDR3: TGTGCCAGCAGCATCCTCCCTAGCGAATCCTACAATGAGCAGTTCTTC. Its protein is CASSILPSESYNEQFF.

V is TRBV6-1 and J is TRBJ2-5; D gene ambiguous. The length of the CDR3 is 12 residues. Germline loops: CDR1 MNHNS, CDR2 SASEGT. Trimming left V 6 bases short and J 5 bases short, with 10 bases between. The CDR3 is CASSPPRETQYF. CDR3 DNA: TGTGCCAGCAGCCCACCGAGGGAGACCCAGTACTTC.

This clonotype was seen once. The CDR3 nucleotides are TGTGCCAGCCGGACCGGGTTAGGGGGAGGCTATGGCTACACCTTC. Protein product: CASRTGLGGGYGYTF. The chain employs TRBV6-1 and TRBJ1-2, with D perhaps matching TRBD1 (6 bases). Germline V CDR1 and CDR2: MNHNS, SASEGT. Trimming left V 8 bases short and J 4 bases short, with 20 bases between. This CDR3 spans 15 amino acids.

The rearrangement uses TRBV6-1 and TRBJ2-1, with 10 bases fitting TRBD1. Judging by the DNA end, TRBJ2-5 fits better; the J call may be wrong. This CDR3 is 15 amino acids long. The germline V gene encodes CDR1 MNHNS and CDR2 SASEGT. The CDR3 nucleotides read TGTGCCAGCAGAGGGGACAGGGGACCGTCAGAGACCCAGTACTTC. Amino acid sequence: CASRGDRGPSETQYF.

This clonotype was detected only once. The genes are TRBV20-1 and TRBJ2-4; the D is unclear. V was pared by 5 bases and J by 0 bases, with 14 bases between. This CDR3 is 15 amino acids long. Germline-derived CDR1 and CDR2 are DFQATT and SNEGSKA (reference sequence). The CDR3: CSAWSRGTAKNIQYF. The CDR3 region has the DNA TGCAGTGCTTGGTCTCGTGGCACAGCCAAAAACATTCAGTACTTC.

This chain connects TRBV10-3 to TRBJ2-2; tentative D call: TRBD2 (7 bases). CDR1 and CDR2 (germline): ENHRY, SYGVKD. Trimming removed 10 bases at V and 2 bases at J, with 23 bases between. This CDR3 comprises 17 residues. The CDR3 sequence: CATSPGATSLNTGELFF. For the CDR3, the DNA is TGTGCCACCTCCCCGGGGGCGACTAGCCTCAACACCGGGGAGCTGTTTTTT.

The chain recombines TRBV6-4 with TRBJ2-1; the D is unclear. Trimming removed 0 bases from V and 9 bases from J, with 12 bases in between. The germline CDR1 and CDR2 sequences are MRHNA and SNTAGT. CDR3 length: 14 amino acids. The CDR3 DNA follows: TGTGCCAGCAGTGACTCGTACGGATTACCTGAGCAGTTCTTC. Protein: CASSDSYGLPEQFF.

The J gene is TRBJ2-5, the V gene TRBV4-1; 10 nucleotides match TRBD2. This CDR3 is built from 16 residues. V dropped 1 base and J dropped 4; count of bases not matched to a gene: 6. Germline V gene sequence: CDR1 MGHRA, CDR2 YSYEKL. In nucleotides, the CDR3 is TGCGCCAGCAGCCAAGGCAGCGGGAGGGTGGGAGAGACCCAGTACTTC. It codes for CASSQGSGRVGETQYF.

The rearrangement uses TRBV7-2 and TRBJ2-7, with TRBD2 matching 7 bases. Trimming removed 8 bases from V and 4 bases from J; junction bases left unmatched: 11. CDR3 length: 14 amino acids. Germline V lookup: CDR1 SGHTA, CDR2 FQGNSA. In DNA, the CDR3 is TGTGCCAGCGCATACCGGGAGGTACTATACGAGCAGTACTTC. It specifies CASAYREVLYEQYF.

This chain connects TRBV7-2 to TRBJ1-2; D may be TRBD1 (5 bases). This CDR3 comprises 12 residues. The V end lost 6 bases, the J end lost 4 bases, and 9 bases lay between the germline ends. Germline lookup yields CDR1 SGHTA and CDR2 FQGNSA. CDR3 bases: TGTGCCAGCAGTAGGGACCCCTATGGCTACACCTTC. Translating it yields CASSRDPYGYTF.

The chain is built from TRBV7-2 and TRBJ2-1; TRBD2 matches 13 bases. Germline V lookup: CDR1 SGHTA, CDR2 FQGNSA. V lost 5 bases, J lost 8 bases, and 3 bases stayed unmatched. This CDR3 region has 14 residues. This chain's CDR3 is CASSQTSGRYEQFF. In DNA form, the CDR3 reads TGTGCCAGCAGCCAGACTAGCGGGAGGTATGAGCAGTTCTTC.